This TCR beta chain was recorded in a study of T cell responses to AZD1222 COVID-19 vaccine. Study information: Doses given second, at about 4 or about 12 weeks, were pooled. Study outcomes and limitations: White British people made up most donors, females outnumbered males, and clonal diversity was possibly underestimated.

Worth noting for this clone: The antigen is undetermined.

The V gene lost 2 bases and the J gene lost 4 bases, with 19 bases spanning the gap. The germline gives CDR1 GTSNPN, CDR2 SVGIG (reference sequence). The CDR3 runs to 16 residues. Sequencing used immunoSEQ multiplex PCR; TCRdb keeps in-frame clones, though not all of them. The sample has about 120,000 clones, about 90% seen once. This specimen consisted of peripheral blood, obtained on day 0 of AZD1222 vaccination. The receptor was isolated from an adult in good health. The chain recombines TRBV30 with TRBJ2-3, with D tentatively TRBD2 (6 bases). The CDR3 region is CAWSYGGRGPSDTQYF. CDR3 bases: TGTGCCTGGAGTTACGGGGGACGGGGCCCCTCAGATACGCAGTATTTT.